Each of the 9 T cell receptor beta chains below was sequenced from the same sample in a study of cytomegalovirus exposure and HLA in healthy donors. This table comes from immunoSEQ multiplex PCR, and its TCRdb copy is limited to in-frame clones, with some not included. The profile shows approximately 57,000 clones, approximately 93% of them singletons. The source material was PBMCs. All receptors derive from a woman aged 18-30 years in good health and CMV-seronegative.

The chain uses TRBV28 and TRBJ2-3; D gene unclear. The CDR3 consists of 13 residues. Germline-derived CDR1 and CDR2 are MDHEN and SYDVKM. V gave up 2 bases and J gave up 6 bases, with 9 bases separating them. The CDR3 spells CASSLGSGDTQYF. In DNA form, the CDR3 reads TGTGCCAGCAGTTTAGGCTCCGGGGATACGCAGTATTTT.

J is TRBJ1-3 and V is TRBV10-2; D gene unclear. V lost 3 bases and J lost 0, with 6 bases in between. The V gene's germline CDR1 is WSHSY and CDR2 SAAADI. The CDR3 is made up of 14 amino acids. CDR3 sequence (DNA): TGCGCCAGCAGTGACAATTTCTCTGGAAACACCATATATTTT. Encoded protein: CASSDNFSGNTIYF.

This chain joins TRBV5-1 and TRBJ2-2, with 9 nucleotides matching TRBD1. CDR1 SGHRS and CDR2 YFSETQ come from the germline V gene. With 5 bases clipped from V and 6 bases from J, the junction kept 11 bases outside the gene matches. This CDR3 has 16 residues. The CDR3 DNA reads TGCGCCAGCAGACAAGAGGGACAGGGATCTCCCGGGGAGCTGTTTTTT. This encodes CASRQEGQGSPGELFF.

This chain links TRBV5-1 with TRBJ1-3; TRBD1 might be the D (6 bases). This CDR3 is built from 18 residues. Deletions cut 0 bases from V and 0 bases from J, with 16 bases between. CDR1 SGHRS and CDR2 YFSETQ come from the germline V gene. The DNA for the CDR3 is TGCGCCAGCAGCTTGGGCCGAACAGGGATGATCTCTGGAAACACCATATATTTT. The encoded protein is CASSLGRTGMISGNTIYF.

The chain is built from TRBV7-8 and TRBJ1-5, with D tentatively TRBD1 (5 bases). The V end was cut by 2 bases, the J end by 6 bases, with 14 bases between. Germline V lookup: CDR1 SGHVS, CDR2 FQNEAQ. This CDR3 region has 15 residues. The CDR3 DNA reads TGTGCCAGCAGCTTATACCAGGGTCCCTCTCAGCCCCAGCATTTT. Its translation is CASSLYQGPSQPQHF.

The chain carries TRBV7-9 and TRBJ1-2, with D possibly TRBD1 on 5 matching bases. The length of the CDR3 is 15 residues. CDR1 SEHNR and CDR2 FQNEAQ come from the germline V gene (reference sequence). V lost 1 base and J lost 8, with 17 bases in between. DNA for the CDR3: TGTGCCAGCAGCTTAGGGGGCCTCCTAAGCGGGGGCTACACCTTC. This sequence encodes CASSLGGLLSGGYTF.

V usage is TRBV9 and J usage is TRBJ2-2; D may be TRBD2 (5 bases). Deletions cut 5 bases from V and 4 bases from J, with 12 bases between. The CDR3 totals 14 residues. Germline CDR1 reads SGDLS; CDR2 reads YYNGEE. CDR3 DNA sequence: TGTGCCAGCAGGATGGGCGCGGGCACCGGGGAGCTGTTTTTT. Amino acids: CASRMGAGTGELFF.

V and J are TRBV28 and TRBJ2-6; D gene ambiguous. CDR3 length: 14 amino acids. V lost 8 bases and J lost 1, with 9 bases in between. Germline lookup yields CDR1 MDHEN and CDR2 SYDVKM. CDR3 protein: CASGPPSGANVLTF. The CDR3, as DNA: TGTGCCAGCGGCCCGCCTTCTGGGGCCAACGTCCTGACTTTC.

J is TRBJ2-1 and V is TRBV13; 7 positions agree with TRBD1. Germline CDR1 is PRHDT and CDR2 is FYEKMQ (reference sequence). Germline trimming cut 5 bases from V and 2 bases from J; bases unmatched to any gene: 9. This CDR3 is 16 amino acids long. The chain's CDR3 is CASSPPGTETYNEQFF. CDR3 sequence (DNA): TGTGCCAGCAGCCCACCCGGGACAGAGACCTACAATGAGCAGTTCTTC.